A single sample is the source of the 19 T cell receptor beta chains below, sequenced in a study of cytomegalovirus exposure and HLA in healthy donors (TCRdb year 2017). Libraries were built with the immunoSEQ multiplex PCR assay. TCRdb took over this immuneACCESS table, retaining in-frame rearrangements with V and J assigned. Such tables are incomplete; in checked studies, under half of the missing clones stem from an unresolved V gene, and the remainder is unexplained. This sample gives fewer than 95,000 clones in total; approximately 84% of them show up just once. The ten most abundant clones make up about 12% of the sample. Sequencing was performed on PBMCs. These receptors were taken from a woman aged 18-29 years in good health and CMV-seropositive.

The CDR3 region has the DNA TGTGCCAGCAGCGCTTCCGACAGCGGCAATCAGCCCCAGCATTTT. Translating gives CASSASDSGNQPQHF. The V call is TRBV9, the J call TRBJ1-5, with a tentative D call TRBD1 (5 bases). In germline, CDR1 is SGDLS, CDR2 YYNGEE. Trimming took off 3 bases at V and 2 bases at J, with 12 bases between the two ends. The CDR3 length is 15 residues.

For the CDR3, the DNA is TGTGCCAGCAGCTGGGGACTAGCGGGGGTGGAAGATACGCAGTATTTT. Translating it yields CASSWGLAGVEDTQYF. This chain uses TRBV5-4 with TRBJ2-3; 14 bases line up with TRBD2. The CDR3 extends over 16 amino acids. J gave up 5 bases and V 3 bases, and 5 bases lay outside the gene matches. Germline V gives CDR1 SGHNT, CDR2 YYREEE (reference sequence).

CDR3 nucleotides: TGTGCCAGCAGCTTTACCACAGGGTATGGCTATGGCTACACCTTC. Translated: CASSFTTGYGYGYTF. V is TRBV5-5 and J is TRBJ1-2, with a weak D call TRBD1 (6 bases). V shed 2 bases and J shed 4 bases, with 15 bases lying between them. Germline lookup yields CDR1 SGHKS and CDR2 YYEKEE (reference sequence). This CDR3 spans 15 amino acids.

The chain has TRBV6-4 and TRBJ1-5; TRBD1 matches at 7 bases. Trimming removed 1 base from V and 4 bases from J; junction bases left unmatched: 19. The CDR3 totals 20 residues. Germline V lookup: CDR1 MRHNA, CDR2 SNTAGT. The CDR3 here is CASSDFTPGSSQGKNQPQHF. The CDR3 DNA is TGTGCCAGCAGTGACTTCACACCAGGGAGTTCACAGGGGAAAAATCAGCCCCAGCATTTT.

This chain uses TRBV28 with TRBJ1-5; no clear D. The CDR3 contains 13 residues. V was trimmed by 3 bases and J by 1 base, leaving 4 bases between them. Germline V gene sequence: CDR1 MDHEN, CDR2 SYDVKM. This CDR3 reads CASSFGSNQPQHF. For the CDR3, the DNA is TGTGCCAGCAGTTTCGGGAGCAATCAGCCCCAGCATTTT. Complete variable domain (other parts from reference TRBV28 and TRBJ1-5): DVKVTQSSRYLVKRTGEKVFLECVQDMDHENMFWYRQDPGLGLRLIYFSYDVKMKEKGDIPEGYSVSREKKERFSLILESASTNQTSMYLCASSFGSNQPQHFGDGTRLSIL.

V is TRBV28 and J is TRBJ1-1; 7 bases are shared with TRBD1. The germline V gene encodes CDR1 MDHEN and CDR2 SYDVKM. The CDR3 loop spans 14 amino acids. Losses at the gene ends were 4 bases for V and 1 base for J; bases not matched to a gene: 3. This chain's CDR3 is CASSSGTANTEAFF. For the CDR3, the DNA is TGTGCCAGCAGTTCCGGGACAGCGAACACTGAAGCTTTCTTT. Variable domain in full (rest from reference TRBV28 and TRBJ1-1): DVKVTQSSRYLVKRTGEKVFLECVQDMDHENMFWYRQDPGLGLRLIYFSYDVKMKEKGDIPEGYSVSREKKERFSLILESASTNQTSMYLCASSSGTANTEAFFGQGTRLTVV.

The rearrangement uses TRBV28 and TRBJ1-3, with a possible D match to TRBD1 (5 bases). The ends were cut back, 3 bases at V and 4 bases at J, with 10 bases in the middle. The CDR3 is made up of 14 amino acids. The germline V gene encodes CDR1 MDHEN and CDR2 SYDVKM. DNA for the CDR3: TGTGCCAGCAGTTTCGAGACAGCCGGAAACACCATATATTTT. As protein: CASSFETAGNTIYF.

The V and J genes are TRBV5-1 and TRBJ2-7; D perhaps matches TRBD1 (5 bases). Trimming pared 4 bases from V and 3 bases from J, leaving 17 bases between. Germline loops: CDR1 SGHRS, CDR2 YFSETQ. CDR3 length: 15 amino acids. The CDR3 is CASSDATDLGYEQYF. CDR3 bases: TGCGCCAGCAGCGATGCGACAGATCTAGGCTACGAGCAGTACTTC.

The chain links TRBV7-2 to TRBJ2-1, with 15 bases identical to TRBD2. The CDR3 runs 17 residues. V lost 6 bases and J lost 2; bases outside the gene matches: 5. Germline CDR1 is SGHTA and CDR2 is FQGNSA. The CDR3: CASRGLAGGSAYNEQFF. The CDR3 bases are TGTGCCAGCAGGGGACTAGCGGGGGGATCGGCCTACAATGAGCAGTTCTTC.

V and J are TRBV4-1 and TRBJ2-5; TRBD2 matches 10 bases. J was trimmed by 2 bases and V by 1 base; bases with no gene match: 10. Germline CDR1 is MGHRA and CDR2 is YSYEKL. CDR3 length: 18 residues. For the CDR3, the DNA is TGCGCCAGCAGCCAAGTTGGTAGCGGGGGGCCGAATCAAGAGACCCAGTACTTC. Translation: CASSQVGSGGPNQETQYF.

This clone came up a few times. This rearrangement joins TRBV10-3 to TRBJ1-2; TRBD1 might be the D (6 bases). Germline loops: CDR1 ENHRY, CDR2 SYGVKD. The CDR3 runs 13 residues. The V end lost 0 bases, the J end lost 8 bases, and 10 bases lay between the germline ends. The DNA of the CDR3 is TGTGCCATCAGTGAGTCGGCAGGGGTCGGCTACACCTTC. Protein product: CAISESAGVGYTF.

Comment on this clone: This same CDR3 is encoded by further DNA sequences in the sample. The CDR3 region has the DNA TGTGCCAGCAGTTGGGGGGGCACCGGGGAGCTGTTTTTT. It encodes CASSWGGTGELFF. The gene calls are TRBV27 and TRBJ2-2; TRBD2 aligns across 7 bases. Germline-derived CDR1 and CDR2 are MNHEY and SMNVEV (reference sequence). J lost 4 bases, V lost 4 bases, and 0 bases had no gene match. The CDR3 totals 13 residues.

There are a few counts of this clone. CDR3 in amino acids: CASSVAGGRPPETQYF. In DNA form, the CDR3 reads TGTGCCAGCAGCGTAGCGGGGGGCAGGCCCCCCGAGACCCAGTACTTC. This rearrangement joins TRBV9 to TRBJ2-5; possible D gene TRBD2, 7 bases. The CDR3 is made up of 16 amino acids. Trimming shortened V by 0 bases and J by 5 bases, and 17 bases separated the two germline ends. Germline V CDR1 and CDR2: SGDLS, YYNGEE.

The rearrangement uses TRBV5-1 and TRBJ2-5, with 12 bases matching TRBD2. Trimming removed 0 bases from V and 0 bases from J; junction bases left unmatched: 3. This CDR3 region has 17 residues. The germline V gene has CDR1 SGHRS and CDR2 YFSETQ. The CDR3 region is CASSLVLAGGDQETQYF. In DNA form, the CDR3 reads TGCGCCAGCAGCTTGGTACTAGCGGGGGGAGACCAAGAGACCCAGTACTTC.

The chain couples TRBV4-1 to TRBJ1-5; D not resolved. Deletions cut 2 bases from V and 4 bases from J, with 9 bases between. This CDR3 is 14 amino acids long. Per germline, CDR1 MGHRA and CDR2 YSYEKL. The CDR3 DNA reads as TGCGCCAGCAGCCAATACCCGGGAAATCAGCCCCAGCATTTT. Amino acids: CASSQYPGNQPQHF.

This chain links TRBV10-3 with TRBJ1-5; D may be TRBD1 (5 bases). Trimming left V 7 bases short and J 5 bases short, with 12 bases between. The CDR3 spans 13 residues. The V gene's germline CDR1 is ENHRY and CDR2 SYGVKD. The CDR3 region has the DNA TGTGCCATCACCAGGGATGGTGATCAGCCCCAGCATTTT. Residues: CAITRDGDQPQHF.

This chain uses TRBV7-3 with TRBJ2-1, with 11 positions matching TRBD2. The CDR3 runs to 15 residues. V trimming: 5 bases; J trimming: 5 bases; junction bases outside the gene matches: 5. CDR1 is SGHTA and CDR2 is FQGTGA in the germline V gene. The CDR3 sequence: CASSRSGGGHNEQFF. The DNA for the CDR3 is TGTGCCAGCAGCCGTAGCGGGGGGGGGCACAATGAGCAGTTCTTC.

The rearrangement joins TRBV30 to TRBJ2-7, with 8 bases lining up with TRBD1. The germline gives CDR1 GTSNPN, CDR2 SVGIG (reference sequence). The V gene end was trimmed by 5 bases and the J gene end by 0 bases; junction bases not matched to a gene: 9. CDR3 size: 15 residues. The CDR3 DNA reads as TGTGCCTGGGCAGGGGGCCCATTTAGCTCCTACGAGCAGTACTTC. Amino acids: CAWAGGPFSSYEQYF.

V usage is TRBV5-1 and J usage is TRBJ2-1, with TRBD2 matching 9 bases. The CDR3 length is 18 residues. V trimming: 0 bases; J trimming: 4 bases; junction bases outside the gene matches: 11. Germline values: CDR1 SGHRS, CDR2 YFSETQ. The CDR3 reads CASSLGISGGGAYNEQFF. For the CDR3, the DNA is TGCGCCAGCAGCTTGGGGATTAGCGGGGGTGGAGCATACAATGAGCAGTTCTTC.